This T cell receptor (beta chain) was recovered during a study of post-analysis software for immune sequencing data. Overall study context: Recorded subtypes: relapsing-remitting, secondary progressive, progressive-relapsing; some patients unannotated. Overall study results and limits: Controls showed significantly higher normalized Chao1 diversity than did multiple sclerosis patients. Included in a set of several TRBV segments more frequent in patients than controls were TRBV5-6, TRBV5-1 and TRBV20-1.

This CDR3 is built from 16 residues. CDR1 is MGHRA and CDR2 is YSYEKL in the germline V gene. The V and J ends lost 0 bases and 4 bases respectively, with 12 bases between them. The library was made from cDNA and included unique molecular identifiers. From approximately 1 to 10 million T cells, roughly 530,000 cDNA molecules were obtained. A single record per CDR3 protein comes from TCRdb applying MiXCR to the PCR reads. Of more than 500,000 distinct CDR3 sequences listed, around a third were seen once; the top ten hold 5% to 6%. Details on this clonotype: Its antigen is currently unknown.

The chain combines TRBV4-1 with TRBJ1-4, with a tentative D call TRBD1 (5 bases). The sample taken for sequencing was blood. This receptor was taken from a girl aged 2-17 years with multiple sclerosis. CDR3 loop: CASSQDGLGLNEKLFF. The CDR3 coding sequence is TGCGCCAGCAGCCAAGATGGATTGGGACTTAATGAAAAACTGTTTTTT.